The text below deals with one T cell receptor beta chain. Its target antigen remains unknown. The record has no base qualities; no much larger clone is one base away. The germline V gene supplies CDR1 MNHNS and CDR2 SASEGT. The CDR3 numbers 13 residues from cysteine through phenylalanine. Only CDR3 DNA is held: 39 bases, read in frame from base 1. Between the V and J ends, shortened by 7 bases and 5 bases respectively, the junction contains 13 bases. The data were taken from a study of regulatory T cells in long-lasting Graves disease (dated by TCRdb to the early 2020s). Study-wide context: To count as having persistent Graves' disease, a patient had to have received antithyroid drug treatment for over 5 years with TSH receptor autoantibodies remaining persistently positive. Persistent Graves' disease patients were compared with newly diagnosed Graves' disease patients by peripheral blood TCR sequencing and RNA sequencing. The study was registered as a clinical trial and conducted in China. A total of some 35 samples underwent TCR sequencing, from around 13 patients with persistent Graves' disease and 20 or so patients with newly diagnosed Graves' disease. Persistent Graves' disease patients in the clinical cohort had taken antithyroid drugs for approximately 9.5 years on average. The paper as a whole reports these results and caveats: Persistent patients shared more public clonotypes among themselves (around 2,500) than newly diagnosed patients did (over 900). The authors noted that the small sample size was a limitation that may lower accuracy. Compared with newly diagnosed patients, persistent Graves' disease patients had lower TCR Shannon entropy and fewer highly expanded clones, which suggests clonal expansion. Because the primary lesion, thyroid tissue, could not be accessed, the study looked at peripheral blood alone. TRBV28, TRBJ1-2 and TRBJ2-5 were preferentially used in persistent disease, while TRBV20-1 and TRBJ2-1 were favored in newly diagnosed disease. Sequencing and analysis were restricted to the TCR beta chain.

Library preparation used multiplex PCR. TCRdb lists the instrument as Illumina HiSeq 4000. TCR beta libraries were built with iRepertoire HTBI primers and Arm-PCR amplification of CDR3 regions. Before sequencing, the PCR products went through gel purification. The study's processing was this. Across samples, 60 to 75 TRBV and 13 to 15 TRBJ segments were identified and used for gene usage analysis of CDR3 amino acid clonotypes. COPE and FqMerger were used to merge filtered high-quality paired reads into contigs. BLAST was used to align contigs to IMGT TRBV, TRBD and TRBJ reference genes, with CDR3 defined following IMGT. Any clonotype with a frequency above 0.1% was classified as a highly expanded clone. Repertoire diversity was measured by Shannon entropy, and V-J evenness by the Gini coefficient. A clonotype was considered public if more than one individual shared it. Clones were called with MiXCR by TCRdb after fastp trimmed the public reads at Q25, and only in-frame beta chains were retained. For every CDR3 protein sequence, its rows merge into one entry that carries the most common genes and DNA. TCRdb's processing, not the authors', yielded these V and J calls. The sample includes over 250,000 distinct CDR3 sequences, with 22% observed a single time. More than 55% of the sample is in the top ten clones.

This specimen's time point label, interpreted: persistent/refractory GD, antithyroid drugs over 5 years with positive TRAb. For both TCR sequencing and RNA sequencing, RNA was extracted from PBMCs in TRIzol. The diagnosis of Graves' disease was made according to American Thyroid Association guidelines. Patients were recruited from an endocrinology department in Xi'an, China. From each patient, 7.5 to 9.5 milliliters of peripheral blood was collected into an EDTA anticoagulant tube. PBMCs were isolated by Ficoll Paque Plus density gradient separation without further T cell sorting. An Agilent 2100 Bioanalyzer and agarose gel were used to check RNA quality, while a NanoDrop 2000 measured RNA concentration.

The TCR originated in a female donor with Graves disease. The specimen comprised peripheral blood mononuclear cells (PBMCs), sampled when the disease was refractory, from a patient treated with antithyroid drugs. Here the chain combines TRBV6-1 and TRBJ2-3; a tentative D call is TRBD2 (5 bases match). The CDR3 sequence is CASNLIGGDTQYF. At the DNA level, the sequence is TGTGCCAGCAACCTAATCGGAGGAGATACGCAGTATTTT.